These 20 T cell receptor beta chains originate from one sample sequenced in a study of blood T cell repertoires in COVID-19. The protocol was immunoSEQ multiplex PCR, while the TCRdb copy is restricted to in-frame clones and leaves out a portion. Of 150,000 to 200,000 clones in the sample, 85% to 90% were seen once. What was sequenced was peripheral blood. These receptors were taken from a woman aged 60-70 years with acute or convalescent COVID-19.

The chain has TRBV4-2 and TRBJ1-1; 7 nucleotides match TRBD1. This CDR3 region has 17 residues. Trimming at V came to 0 bases and at J to 8 bases, leaving 15 bases not matched to a gene. Germline loops: CDR1 LGHNA, CDR2 YNFKEQ. This CDR3 is CASSQDRDRASDAEAFF. The CDR3 DNA reads TGTGCCAGCAGCCAAGATAGGGACAGAGCATCCGACGCCGAAGCTTTCTTT.

This rearrangement joins TRBV10-1 to TRBJ2-1, with TRBD2 matching 12 bases. Germline values: CDR1 WNHNN, CDR2 SYGVQD (reference sequence). CDR3 size: 13 residues. Trimming cost V 2 bases and J 12 bases; bases outside gene matches: 2. The DNA for the CDR3 is TGCGCCAGCAGTGAGGCACTAGCGGGAGGGCAGTTCTTC. Amino acid sequence: CASSEALAGGQFF.

This rearrangement joins TRBV5-6 to TRBJ1-2; no clear D gene. The CDR3 loop spans 13 amino acids. V was cut by 0 bases and J by 4 bases, with 7 bases left in between. Germline V gene sequence: CDR1 SGHDT, CDR2 YYEEEE. CDR3 sequence (DNA): TGTGCCAGCAGCTTGGCGCAGGCCTATGGCTACACCTTC. Amino acid sequence: CASSLAQAYGYTF. The full variable domain, rest sourced from reference TRBV5-6 and TRBJ1-2, is DAGVTQSPTHLIKTRGQQVTLRCSPKSGHDTVSWYQQALGQGPQFIFQYYEEEERQRGNFPDRFSGHQFPNYSSELNVNALLLGDSALYLCASSLAQAYGYTFGSGTRLTVV.

This clone was picked up a small number of times. This chain uses TRBV11-1 with TRBJ2-5, with 7 bases matching TRBD2. This CDR3 has 15 residues. J gave up 1 base and V 4 bases, and 6 bases lay outside the gene matches. The germline V gene encodes CDR1 SGHAT and CDR2 FQDESV (reference sequence). CDR3 bases: TGTGCCAGCAGCTGGGGGGGAGGGATCCAAGAGACCCAGTACTTC. Its translation: CASSWGGGIQETQYF.

The chain couples TRBV5-5 to TRBJ1-1; no definite D call. V was shortened by 2 bases and J by 4 bases, with 15 bases between the two germline ends. This CDR3 region has 15 residues. In germline, CDR1 is SGHKS, CDR2 YYEKEE (reference sequence). CDR3 region: CASSFLARFVTEAFF. The CDR3 region has the DNA TGTGCCAGCAGCTTCTTGGCCAGGTTTGTCACTGAAGCTTTCTTT.

The chain carries TRBV30 and TRBJ1-5; D not certain. V lost 5 bases, J lost 0 bases, and 17 bases lay in between. CDR3 length equals 16 residues. Looked up from germline, CDR1 is GTSNPN and CDR2 is SVGIG (reference sequence). The CDR3 loop is CAWSSGVTHSNQPQHF. The CDR3 DNA reads as TGTGCCTGGTCCTCCGGAGTAACCCATAGCAATCAGCCCCAGCATTTT.

The chain employs TRBV6-5 and TRBJ1-2; D is unresolved. Trimming stripped 6 bases from V and 3 bases from J, with 8 bases between. The CDR3 loop spans 12 amino acids. Germline V gene data show CDR1 as MNHEY and CDR2 as SVGAGI. The chain's CDR3 is CASRPRDYGYTF. The CDR3 coding sequence is TGTGCCAGCAGGCCACGGGACTATGGCTACACCTTC.

This chain connects TRBV2 to TRBJ1-2; TRBD1 might be the D (5 bases). Looked up from germline, CDR1 is SNHLY and CDR2 is FYNNEI. CDR3 size: 13 residues. Trimming cost V 3 bases and J 4 bases, with 9 bases left between them. The CDR3 sequence: CASSDRVIYGYTF. CDR3 bases: TGTGCCAGCAGTGACAGGGTAATCTATGGCTACACCTTC.

The V and J genes are TRBV19 and TRBJ1-1; D perhaps matches TRBD1 (5 bases). CDR3 size: 13 residues. Between the trimmed V and J ends, which lost 10 bases and 1 base, there was a span of 13 bases. Germline V gene sequence: CDR1 LNHDA, CDR2 SQIVND (reference sequence). The CDR3 region is CATSEGRNTEAFF. The DNA of the CDR3 is TGTGCCACCTCGGAGGGGAGGAACACTGAAGCTTTCTTT.

The V call is TRBV11-3, the J call TRBJ2-3, with 9 positions matching TRBD2. This CDR3 comprises 15 residues. The germline gives CDR1 SGHNT, CDR2 YENEEA. Trimming removed 6 bases from V and 2 bases from J; junction bases left unmatched: 6. CDR3 sequence (DNA): TGTGCCAGCAGTCGTAGCGGGAGTACCACAGATACGCAGTATTTT. It codes for CASSRSGSTTDTQYF.

The chain combines TRBV5-1 with TRBJ2-7; 14 bases align to TRBD2. There are 18 residues in the CDR3. V lost 3 bases, J lost 1 base, and 9 bases stayed unmatched. CDR1 is SGHRS and CDR2 is YFSETQ in the germline V gene. CDR3 region: CASSSGLAGGLSSYEQYF. In DNA form, the CDR3 reads TGCGCCAGCAGCTCCGGACTAGCGGGAGGCCTGTCTTCCTACGAGCAGTACTTC. Based on the CDR3 plus reference TRBV5-1 and TRBJ2-7, the full variable domain is KAGVTQTPRYLIKTRGQQVTLSCSPISGHRSVSWYQQTPGQGLQFLFEYFSETQRNKGNFPGRFSGRQFSNSRSEMNVSTLELGDSALYLCASSSGLAGGLSSYEQYFGPGTRLTVT.

This clone was picked up one time. The chain is built from TRBV11-2 and TRBJ2-3; 12 positions agree with TRBD2. The ends lost 4 bases at V and 2 bases at J; junction bases unmatched: 7. Germline V gives CDR1 SGHAT, CDR2 FQNNGV. The CDR3 runs to 17 residues. The CDR3 region is CASSSGLAGSNTDTQYF. CDR3 nucleotides: TGTGCCAGCAGCTCGGGACTAGCGGGTTCTAACACAGATACGCAGTATTTT.

This chain connects TRBV6-5 to TRBJ2-3; 7 positions match TRBD1. With V trimmed by 5 bases and J by 4 bases, 3 bases remained unmatched. This CDR3 spans 13 amino acids. CDR1 MNHEY and CDR2 SVGAGI come from the germline V gene. CDR3 in DNA: TGTGCCAGCAGTAGACAGGGATCAGATACGCAGTATTTT. Translating gives CASSRQGSDTQYF.

This clone has just one count. The rearrangement links TRBV3-1 (or the pseudogene TRBV3-2) to TRBJ2-2; 9 bases are a match to TRBD1. The CDR3 loop spans 16 amino acids. CDR1 is LGHDT, CDR2 YNNKEL, per germline (reference sequence). The ends lost 1 base at V and 6 bases at J; junction bases unmatched: 6. The CDR3 coding sequence is TGTGCCAGCAGCCAAGGTACAGGGGGCGTCGCCGGGGAGCTGTTTTTT. This gives the protein CASSQGTGGVAGELFF.

V and J are TRBV29-1 and TRBJ2-1; 16 positions match TRBD2. The germline gives CDR1 SQVTM, CDR2 ANQGSEA. The CDR3 is made up of 17 amino acids. Trimming at V came to 2 bases and at J to 8 bases, leaving 9 bases not matched to a gene. CDR3 sequence reads: CSVELPGLAGGLDEQFF. CDR3 DNA: TGCAGCGTTGAACTTCCGGGACTAGCGGGAGGGCTGGATGAGCAGTTCTTC.

The rearrangement uses TRBV30 and TRBJ1-3; tentatively, D is TRBD1 (5 bases). The CDR3 is 16 amino acids. Trimming left V 4 bases short and J 0 bases short, with 16 bases between. Germline V lookup: CDR1 GTSNPN, CDR2 SVGIG (reference sequence). The CDR3 sequence is CAWNARTPGSGNTIYF. DNA for the CDR3: TGTGCCTGGAATGCTAGGACACCAGGCTCTGGAAACACCATATATTTT.

This clone was counted a few times. V is TRBV5-4 and J is TRBJ1-1; maybe TRBD1 (5 bases). The CDR3 consists of 15 residues. The germline gives CDR1 SGHNT, CDR2 YYREEE (reference sequence). Deletions cut 2 bases from V and 1 base from J, with 12 bases between. The CDR3 sequence: CASSLPLGGNTEAFF. Here the CDR3 DNA reads TGTGCCAGCAGCTTACCCCTCGGGGGGAACACTGAAGCTTTCTTT.

CDR3 sequence reads: CASSMSGGQPQHF. The CDR3 coding sequence is TGTGCCAGTAGTATGTCAGGAGGACAGCCCCAGCATTTT. The chain employs TRBV19 and TRBJ1-5; D unclear. There are 13 residues in the CDR3. Germline V gene sequence: CDR1 LNHDA, CDR2 SQIVND (reference sequence). Trimming left V 3 bases short and J 7 bases short, with 10 bases between.

The rearrangement joins TRBV2 to TRBJ1-5; 8 nucleotides agree with TRBD1. There are 14 residues in the CDR3. CDR1 is SNHLY and CDR2 is FYNNEI in the germline V gene. Losses at the gene ends were 4 bases for V and 7 bases for J; bases not matched to a gene: 6. The chain's CDR3 is CASSVGQGLQPQHF. The CDR3 nucleotides are TGTGCCAGCAGTGTCGGACAGGGCTTGCAGCCCCAGCATTTT.

This clone was seen a single time. The chain combines TRBV28 with TRBJ1-3, with D possibly matching TRBD1 (5 bases). CDR3 length: 14 amino acids. V lost 5 bases and J lost 2, with 10 bases in between. Germline V lookup: CDR1 MDHEN, CDR2 SYDVKM. The CDR3 region has the DNA TGTGCCAGCAGTCCCCAGACAGCTGGAAACACCATATATTTT. Protein: CASSPQTAGNTIYF.